This is a list of T cell receptor beta chains from one sample in a study of cytomegalovirus exposure and HLA in healthy donors. Data came from immunoSEQ multiplex PCR; TCRdb stores just in-frame clones and leaves some out. The table lists under 100,000 clones, 84% of them singletons. Specimen: PBMCs. The receptors were sampled from a woman between 18 and 29 years old in good health and CMV-seropositive. The CDR3 runs from the conserved cysteine through the conserved F or W. Each record gives: D gene, V gene, J gene, clone size, CDR3 protein, CDR3 DNA. A D gene is named only where the DNA matches it firmly. Size values are once, few and many counts, or a class for expanded clones, and some rows have none.

NA	TRBV19	TRBJ1-2	NA	CASSIGPNNYGYTF	TGTGCCAGTAGTATCGGTCCTAACAACTATGGCTACACCTTC
TRBD2	TRBV11-3	TRBJ2-1	NA	CASSLGLAGGKQFF	TGTGCCAGCAGCCTGGGACTAGCGGGGGGAAAGCAGTTCTTC
TRBD2	TRBV30	TRBJ2-3	NA	CAWSGSGGATDTQYF	TGTGCCTGGAGTGGCAGCGGGGGGGCCACAGATACGCAGTATTTT
TRBD1	TRBV9	TRBJ2-7	once	CASSEAGTGFYEQYF	TGTGCCAGCAGCGAAGCAGGGACAGGGTTCTACGAGCAGTACTTC
NA	TRBV7-8	TRBJ2-4	NA	CASSFLTGARGNIQYF	TGTGCCAGCAGCTTCCTGACAGGCGCCCGTGGTAACATTCAGTACTTC
TRBD1	TRBV6-1	TRBJ1-6	NA	CASSGGTGYNSPLHF	TGTGCCAGCAGTGGTGGGACAGGTTATAATTCACCCCTCCACTTT
TRBD2	TRBV6-5	TRBJ2-5	NA	CASSRFRGGQETQYF	TGTGCCAGCAGCCGCTTCCGGGGGGGGCAAGAGACCCAGTACTTC
NA	TRBV4-2	TRBJ2-7	NA	CASSQDRSGRLGAPDEQYF	TGTGCCAGCAGCCAAGATAGAAGTGGTAGACTAGGGGCACCCGACGAGCAGTACTTC
TRBD2	TRBV6-6	TRBJ2-5	NA	CASRETSGGETQYF	TGTGCCAGCAGAGAGACTAGCGGGGGTGAGACCCAGTACTTC
TRBD1	TRBV6-5	TRBJ2-3	NA	CASSTGTGHTDTQYF	TGTGCCAGCAGTACCGGGACAGGGCACACAGATACGCAGTATTTT
TRBD1	TRBV2	TRBJ1-3	NA	CASSGQGHSGNTIYF	TGTGCCAGCAGTGGACAGGGTCACTCTGGAAACACCATATATTTT
NA	TRBV7-9	TRBJ2-2	NA	CASSFEVAELFF	TGTGCCAGCAGCTTTGAGGTAGCGGAGCTGTTTTTT
TRBD1	TRBV7-7	TRBJ1-1	once	CASSLTGDTEAFF	TGTGCCAGCAGCCTGACAGGGGACACTGAAGCTTTCTTT
TRBD2	TRBV7-2	TRBJ2-7	NA	CASSLRSGGLSYEQYF	TGTGCCAGCAGCTTACGAAGCGGGGGGCTTTCCTACGAGCAGTACTTC
NA	TRBV18	TRBJ2-1	NA	CASSPGLYSYNEQFF	TGTGCCAGCTCACCGGGACTCTACTCCTACAATGAGCAGTTCTTC
NA	TRBV6-5	TRBJ2-2	NA	CASSFPGGSGELFF	TGTGCCAGCAGTTTCCCGGGGGGCTCCGGGGAGCTGTTTTTT
TRBD2	TRBV27	TRBJ2-2	NA	CASRSSSGGVNTGELFF	TGTGCCAGCAGGTCGAGTAGCGGGGGGGTAAACACCGGGGAGCTGTTTTTT
NA	TRBV25-1	TRBJ2-1	NA	CASSVGGNEQFF	TGTGCCAGCAGTGTCGGGGGCAATGAGCAGTTCTTC
NA	TRBV7-2	TRBJ2-1	few	CASSINPTPSYNEQFF	TGTGCCAGCAGCATCAACCCGACACCCTCCTACAATGAGCAGTTCTTC
TRBD1	TRBV6-9	TRBJ1-2	once	CASSSGDSYGYTF	TGTGCCAGCAGTTCCGGGGACAGCTATGGCTACACCTTC
NA	TRBV9	TRBJ2-7	once	CASSVGAYEQYF	TGTGCCAGCAGCGTCGGGGCCTACGAGCAGTACTTC
NA	TRBV28	TRBJ1-1	once	CASSFPQIPEAFF	TGTGCCAGCAGTTTCCCCCAGATTCCTGAAGCTTTCTTT
TRBD1	TRBV5-5	TRBJ1-2	NA	CASSLGPTGNYGYTF	TGTGCCAGCAGCTTGGGGCCGACAGGGAACTATGGCTACACCTTC
TRBD1	TRBV29-1	TRBJ2-2	once	CSARDRGTTGELFF	TGCAGCGCCCGGGACAGGGGAACCACCGGGGAGCTGTTTTTT
TRBD1	TRBV4-2	TRBJ1-6	NA	CASSQDLSGQGTGSPLHF	TGTGCCAGCAGCCAAGATCTTTCGGGACAGGGGACGGGTTCACCCCTCCACTTT
NA	TRBV4-2	TRBJ2-2	NA	CASGARGGGELFF	TGTGCCAGCGGAGCCAGGGGCGGCGGGGAGCTGTTTTTT
NA	TRBV28	TRBJ1-1	once	CASRDPGRAFF	TGTGCCAGCAGAGATCCAGGGCGTGCTTTCTTT
TRBD1	TRBV19	TRBJ2-3	NA	CASTRDRGYNTQYF	TGTGCCAGTACCCGGGACAGGGGGTATAATACGCAGTATTTT
NA	TRBV2	TRBJ1-1	NA	CASSQNPRDTEAFF	TGTGCCAGCAGTCAAAATCCCCGGGACACTGAAGCTTTCTTT
TRBD1	TRBV30	TRBJ1-5	NA	CAWSGGQGNQPQHF	TGTGCCTGGAGTGGAGGACAGGGAAATCAGCCCCAGCATTTT
TRBD1	TRBV2	TRBJ1-4	NA	CASSEAGATGVNEKLFF	TGTGCCAGCAGTGAAGCTGGAGCTACAGGGGTTAATGAAAAACTGTTTTTT
TRBD2	TRBV19	TRBJ2-1	NA	CASSIVGSGGNEQFF	TGTGCCAGTAGTATAGTGGGTAGCGGGGGGAATGAGCAGTTCTTC
NA	TRBV6-6	TRBJ1-2	NA	CASSYSSGDYGYTF	TGTGCCAGCAGTTACTCGTCAGGGGATTATGGCTACACCTTC
NA	TRBV7-9	TRBJ2-5	NA	CASSLVGRAETQYF	TGTGCCAGCAGCTTAGTCGGCAGGGCAGAGACCCAGTACTTC
NA	TRBV5-6	TRBJ2-5	NA	CASSPVGALKETQYF	TGTGCCAGCAGCCCCGTAGGAGCCCTAAAAGAGACCCAGTACTTC
TRBD2	TRBV6-5	TRBJ2-7	NA	CASSVTSGGSYEQYF	TGTGCCAGCAGTGTGACTAGCGGGGGGTCCTACGAGCAGTACTTC
TRBD1	TRBV7-7	TRBJ2-1	NA	CASSSRQGLYNEQFF	TGTGCCAGCAGCTCCCGACAGGGTCTCTACAATGAGCAGTTCTTC
TRBD2	TRBV7-9	TRBJ2-7	NA	CASSPLAGVYEQYF	TGTGCCAGCAGCCCACTAGCGGGGGTCTACGAGCAGTACTTC
NA	TRBV28	TRBJ1-2	NA	CASSLNIYGYTF	TGTGCCAGCAGCCTGAACATCTATGGCTACACCTTC
NA	TRBV7-9	TRBJ1-1	NA	CASSEEGFGRGIEAFF	TGTGCCAGCAGCGAAGAGGGTTTTGGTAGGGGGATAGAAGCTTTCTTT
TRBD2	TRBV6-5	TRBJ2-7	NA	CASSPWGGDEQYF	TGTGCCAGCAGCCCCTGGGGGGGAGACGAGCAGTACTTC
NA	TRBV7-3	TRBJ2-7	NA	CASSQTPNSYEQYF	TGTGCCAGCAGCCAAACACCAAACTCCTACGAGCAGTACTTC
TRBD1	TRBV30	TRBJ2-7	NA	CALRYPGTGTGVEQYF	TGTGCCTTACGCTACCCGGGGACCGGGACAGGGGTCGAGCAGTACTTC
NA	TRBV28	TRBJ1-5	NA	CASSLFRVWVGGNQPQHF	TGTGCCAGCAGTTTATTTCGGGTGTGGGTCGGGGGCAATCAGCCCCAGCATTTT
NA	TRBV15	TRBJ1-1	NA	CATSRTGQNTEAFF	TGTGCCACCAGCAGAACCGGACAGAACACTGAAGCTTTCTTT
TRBD2	TRBV7-8	TRBJ2-7	many	CASSSSGGAYEQYF	TGTGCCAGCAGCTCTAGCGGGGGGGCCTACGAGCAGTACTTC
TRBD2	TRBV5-1	TRBJ2-3	NA	CASSLGGGSYTDTQYF	TGCGCCAGCAGCTTGGGCGGGGGGAGTTACACAGATACGCAGTATTTT
NA	TRBV5-5	TRBJ1-1	NA	CASSILNTEAFF	TGTGCCAGCAGTATATTGAACACTGAAGCTTTCTTT
NA	TRBV28	TRBJ2-7	NA	CASSFYGLSSYEQYF	TGTGCCAGCAGTTTCTACGGTTTGAGCTCCTACGAGCAGTACTTC
TRBD1	TRBV28	TRBJ2-7	NA	CASRTGGPYEQYF	TGTGCCAGCAGGACAGGGGGCCCCTACGAGCAGTACTTC
NA	TRBV9	TRBJ1-2	NA	CASSANYGYTF	TGTGCCAGCAGCGCAAACTATGGCTACACCTTC